Shown below are 9 T cell receptor beta chains from a single sample sequenced in a study of CD8 T cells in ankylosing spondylitis. A single record per CDR3 protein comes from TCRdb applying MiXCR to the 5' RACE reads. The sample lists approximately 88,000 distinct CDR3 sequences, roughly 8.8% occurring once. Sequencing was done on a sample of blood, either unsorted or a sorted T cell fraction (not recorded which). The receptors stem from a male donor with ankylosing spondylitis or in good health (not recorded which).

The sample holds many counts of this clonotype. The chain recombines TRBV27 with TRBJ2-1, with D perhaps TRBD2 (6 bases). Trimming took off 5 bases at V and 9 bases at J, with 8 bases between the two ends. Germline values: CDR1 MNHEY, CDR2 SMNVEV (reference sequence). This CDR3 contains 11 residues. The CDR3 loop is CASSGGVEQFF. In DNA, the CDR3 is TGTGCCAGCAGTGGCGGGGTTGAGCAGTTCTTC.

The V gene is TRBV28, the J gene TRBJ2-3; TRBD2 matches 8 bases. This CDR3 comprises 13 residues. Germline lookup yields CDR1 MDHEN and CDR2 SYDVKM. Unmatched junction bases numbered 6, after V lost 10 bases and J lost 3 bases. CDR3 region: CANSGGRTDTQYF. The CDR3 bases are TGTGCCAACTCGGGGGGGAGGACAGATACGCAGTATTTT.

V gene TRBV4-2 combines with J gene TRBJ2-3; D is perhaps TRBD2 (5 bases). The V and J ends lost 10 bases and 1 base respectively, with 15 bases between them. The CDR3 consists of 14 residues. Germline V CDR1 and CDR2: LGHNA, YNFKEQ. The CDR3 protein is CAMSPGLRTDTQYF. In DNA, the CDR3 is TGTGCCATGAGCCCCGGACTCCGCACAGATACGCAGTATTTT.

At least ten counts were recorded for this clonotype. The rearrangement links TRBV12-3 or TRBV12-4 to TRBJ1-5; D is ambiguous. V shed 5 bases and J shed 5 bases, with 10 bases lying between them. This CDR3 has 13 residues. The CDR3 region has the DNA TGTGCCAGCAGTCGTTCTGCTGATCAGCCCCAGCATTTT. Residues: CASSRSADQPQHF.

In its sample, this clonotype was seen a few times. The chain uses TRBV12-3 or TRBV12-4 and TRBJ2-7, with D perhaps being TRBD1 or TRBD2 (6 bases each). Trimming removed 5 bases from V and 4 bases from J, with 15 bases in between. The CDR3 runs to 14 residues. The CDR3 loop reads CASSRGTQGYEQYF. The CDR3 DNA follows: TGTGCCAGCAGTCGAGGGACTCAGGGGTACGAGCAGTACTTC.

V gene TRBV6-5 combines with J gene TRBJ2-7; 8 bases are a match to TRBD1. The CDR3 has 15 amino acids. V dropped 4 bases and J dropped 7; count of bases not matched to a gene: 12. From germline, CDR1 is MNHEY and CDR2 SVGAGI. The CDR3 nucleotides are TGTGCCAGCAGTTGGGACGACAGGGGATTAGGAGAGCAGTACTTC. This codes for CASSWDDRGLGEQYF.

This rearrangement joins TRBV10-3 to TRBJ2-7, with D possibly called TRBD1 or TRBD2 (5 bases each). The CDR3 is made up of 17 amino acids. CDR1 is ENHRY and CDR2 is SYGVKD in the germline V gene. Trimming stripped 0 bases from V and 2 bases from J, with 17 bases between. The CDR3 spells CAISESIYGDDTYEQYF. The CDR3 DNA reads as TGTGCCATCAGTGAGTCGATTTACGGGGACGACACCTACGAGCAGTACTTC.

The sample holds many counts of this clonotype. The V call is TRBV6-5, the J call TRBJ2-2; D unresolved. The V end was cut by 6 bases, the J end by 8 bases, with 13 bases between. The CDR3 spans 13 residues. CDR1 MNHEY and CDR2 SVGAGI come from the germline V gene. As DNA, the CDR3 is TGTGCCAGCAGCCCCTTGAAGGGTGGGGAGCTGTTTTTT. It yields the protein CASSPLKGGELFF.

The sample holds a few counts of this clonotype. The chain carries TRBV5-6 and TRBJ2-1, with D perhaps matching TRBD2 (6 bases). The germline CDR1 and CDR2 sequences are SGHDT and YYEEEE. CDR3 size: 16 residues. V shed 0 bases and J shed 3 bases, with 13 bases lying between them. CDR3 in DNA: TGTGCCAGCAGCTTGGCCTTGGAGGGAGTCTACAATGAGCAGTTCTTC. Its translation: CASSLALEGVYNEQFF.